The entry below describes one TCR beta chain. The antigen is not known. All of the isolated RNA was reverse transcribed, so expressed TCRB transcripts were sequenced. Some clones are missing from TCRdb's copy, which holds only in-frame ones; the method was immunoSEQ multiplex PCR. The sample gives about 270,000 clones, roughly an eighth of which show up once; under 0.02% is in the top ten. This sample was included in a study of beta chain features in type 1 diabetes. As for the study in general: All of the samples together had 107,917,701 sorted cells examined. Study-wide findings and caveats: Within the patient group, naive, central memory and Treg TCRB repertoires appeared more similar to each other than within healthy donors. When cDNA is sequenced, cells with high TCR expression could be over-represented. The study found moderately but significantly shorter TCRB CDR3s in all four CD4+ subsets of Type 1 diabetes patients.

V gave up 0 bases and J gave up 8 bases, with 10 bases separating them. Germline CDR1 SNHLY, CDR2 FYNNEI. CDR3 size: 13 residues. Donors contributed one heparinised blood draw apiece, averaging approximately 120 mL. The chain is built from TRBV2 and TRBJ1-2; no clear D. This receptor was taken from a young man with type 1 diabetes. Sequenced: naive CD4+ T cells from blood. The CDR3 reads CASSEARGYGYTF. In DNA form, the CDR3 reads TGTGCCAGCAGTGAAGCGCGGGGTTACGGCTACACCTTC.